This T cell receptor beta chain originates from a study of shared clonotypes between healthy human individuals. Germline V gene lookup returns CDR1 MNHNY and CDR2 SVGAGI (reference sequence). This CDR3 comprises 15 residues. Trimming removed 5 bases from V and 5 bases from J; junction bases left unmatched: 7. The table came from immunoSEQ multiplex PCR; TCRdb's copy has only in-frame clones and leaves some out. In the table there are about 560,000 clones, around 78% of which are singletons. The sequencing sample was made of PBMCs. The TCR originated in a woman aged 40 to 50 in good health. Some clones in this sample may be carry-over from other donors' samples. The chain is built from TRBV6-6 and TRBJ2-3, with 10 bases that match TRBD1. The CDR3 loop reads CASSIDRGPGDTQYF. CDR3 coding DNA: TGTGCCAGCAGTATAGACAGGGGGCCAGGAGATACGCAGTATTTT.